The entry below gives a single T cell receptor beta chain sequence along with its context. Which antigen it targets is not known. No quality values exist for individual bases; no much larger clone is one base distant. Explained via the paper, the time point label denotes: baseline before first vaccination. The vaccinee samples were drawn from two UK trials, COV001 and COV002, one of which was a single-blind randomized controlled phase 2/3 trial testing AZD1222 (ChAdOx1 nCoV-19) in healthy adults. For TCRbeta chain sequencing, PBMC samples were collected from trial participants at day 0 and at day 28 after the second dose. This sample was taken from a study of T cell responses to AZD1222 COVID-19 vaccine (dated by TCRdb to the early 2020s). Concerning the study at large: AZD1222 recipients with second doses at about 4 weeks or about 12 weeks were pooled, because spike-specific TCR depth and breadth did not differ between schedules. TCR sequencing covered 233 trial participants: 207 given two doses of AZD1222 and 26 given two doses of MenACWY control vaccine. Trial participants were enrolled into age subgroups of 18-55, 56-69 and 70-plus years, which contained approximately 150, 28 and 58 TCR-sequenced participants, respectively. Results the study describes overall, beyond this receptor: In the small 56-69-year group, the increase in depth fell short of significance, most likely because of low power. Conclusions about previously exposed vaccinees are limited, since just a handful of AZD1222 recipients were seropositive for SARS-CoV-2 at baseline. Participants were mostly white British, with more females than males. The authors suggested clonal diversity may have been underestimated. The whole spike protein was spanned by vaccine-associated CD4 TCRs, and dominant responses were seen in regions 160-218 and 743-854. Spike-specific TCR breadth and depth rose significantly after two AZD1222 doses compared with day 0 and with MenACWY recipients. Reportedly, close to half of the unique spike-specific TCRs recognized epitopes lying outside the regions that are mutated in the B.1.351 and B.1.1.7 variants. No day 14 peak-response samples were available, so repertoires were characterized only after the peak T cell response.

The CDR3 regions of human TCRbeta chains were subjected to immunosequencing. Per the original workflow: Repertoire TCRs were matched against a reference library of SARS-CoV-2-specific TCRs generated with the MIRA antigen-specificity platform. Breadth was defined as the fraction of unique TCRs that were SARS-CoV-2-associated. Depth was defined as the fraction of total T cells that were SARS-CoV-2-associated. Using the MIRA data, each spike-specific TCR was assigned both to the spike region to which the TCR was reactive and to a CD4 or CD8 class. Log10-transformed breadth and depth values were compared by one-way ANOVA with Sidak's multiple comparisons tests. As stored in TCRdb, this immuneACCESS dataset retains in-frame rearrangements with V and J assigned. A fraction of the clones does not appear; measured against another copy, unresolved V genes explain less than half of the discrepancy, and the remainder lacks a known reason. The DNA was the basis for D and trimming; V, J and clone size are from that table. This sample is represented by about 92,000 clones; roughly 88% of them were singletons. The ten largest clones represent about 3% of the sample.

The receptor's source is an adult in good health. Here the sequenced sample was peripheral blood, taken on day 0 of AZD1222 vaccination.

The CDR3: CASSIGDTEAFF. The bases read TGTGCCAGCAGCATCGGGGACACTGAAGCTTTCTTT. The chain joins TRBV7-9 to TRBJ1-1; the D gene remains uncertain. From a lookup of the germline V gene (reference sequence), CDR1 and CDR2 are SEHNR and FQNEAQ. V is clipped by 5 bases and J by 3 bases, and the sequence between their germline boundaries is 7 bases long. The CDR3 measures 12 amino acids from cysteine to phenylalanine. CDR3 DNA only is kept here, 36 bases in frame from base 1.